This T cell receptor beta chain was profiled in a study of early T cells in non-severe SARS-CoV-2 infection. Study as a whole: Chains were not paired, and sequencing was done on bulk RNA from unsorted whole blood.

TCRdb fed the 5' RACE reads into MiXCR, producing one record per CDR3 protein. The sample consists of roughly 100,000 distinct CDR3 sequences, approximately 14% of them appearing once. Germline loops: CDR1 DFQATT, CDR2 SNEGSKA (reference sequence). Trimming took 1 base from V and 9 from J, leaving 7 bases between them. The CDR3 loop spans 11 amino acids. The sequence was obtained from an adult who was a healthcare worker with PCR-confirmed SARS-CoV-2 infection or an uninfected control (not recorded which). The specimen sequenced was whole blood. The rearrangement uses TRBV20-1 and TRBJ2-1; D gene ambiguous. CDR3 sequence reads: CSARVTSEQFF. CDR3 DNA sequence: TGCAGTGCTAGAGTGACTTCTGAGCAGTTCTTC.